This T cell receptor beta chain was sequenced in a study of T cell repertoires in cytomegalovirus infection. TCRdb re-called the reads through MiXCR, storing one row per CDR3 protein. The table records about 490,000 distinct CDR3 sequences, approximately 10% of them present only once. Germline V gene sequence: CDR1 GTSNPN, CDR2 SVGIG (reference sequence). The CDR3 runs 13 residues. Trimming at V came to 7 bases and at J to 2 bases, leaving 5 bases not matched to a gene. The source material was PBMCs. This sequence was found in a human donor in good health (CMV status not recorded). Some clones in this sample may be carry-over from other donors' samples. The rearrangement uses TRBV30 and TRBJ2-7; TRBD2 matches at 10 bases. CDR3 loop: CAFLAGATYEQYF. DNA for the CDR3: TGTGCCTTTCTAGCGGGAGCCACCTACGAGCAGTACTTC. Using reference TRBV30 and TRBJ2-7 for the parts outside the CDR3, the full variable domain is SQTIHQWPATLVQPVGSPLSLECTVEGTSNPNLYWYRQAAGRGLQLLFYSVGIGQISSEVPQNLSASRPQDRQFILSSKKLLLSDSGFYLCAFLAGATYEQYFGPGTRLTVT.